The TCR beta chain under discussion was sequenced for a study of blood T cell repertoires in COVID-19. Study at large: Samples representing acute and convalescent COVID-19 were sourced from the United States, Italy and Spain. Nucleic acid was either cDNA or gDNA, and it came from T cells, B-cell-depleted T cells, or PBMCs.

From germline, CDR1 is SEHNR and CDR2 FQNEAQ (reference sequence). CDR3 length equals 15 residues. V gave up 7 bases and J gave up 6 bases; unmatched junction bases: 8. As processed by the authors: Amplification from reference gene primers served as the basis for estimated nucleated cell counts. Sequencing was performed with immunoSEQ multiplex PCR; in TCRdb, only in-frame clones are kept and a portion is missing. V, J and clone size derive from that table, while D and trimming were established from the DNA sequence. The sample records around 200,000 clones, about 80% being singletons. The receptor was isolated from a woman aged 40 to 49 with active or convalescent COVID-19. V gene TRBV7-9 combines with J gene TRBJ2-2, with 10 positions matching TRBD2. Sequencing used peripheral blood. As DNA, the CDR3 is TGTGCCAGCACCGCTAGCGGGAGCGTAGCCGGGGAGCTGTTTTTT. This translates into CASTASGSVAGELFF.